The 28 T cell receptor beta chains in this list originate from one sample, sequenced in a study of regulatory T cells in long-lasting Graves disease. Time point meaning: newly diagnosed GD, antithyroid drugs for less than 3 months. Generation of the TCR library employed RNA extracted from PBMCs. The authors built TCR beta libraries using iRepertoire HTBI primers and Arm-PCR of CDR3 regions. TCRdb redid the calling of the multiplex PCR reads with MiXCR, one entry per CDR3 protein. The repertoire holds 530,000 or so distinct CDR3 sequences, roughly 13% seen once, with 10% in the top ten. The same data also contributed to another study, on T cells in Graves' hyperthyroidism and ophthalmopathy.

The starting material was peripheral blood mononuclear cells (PBMCs), obtained at new diagnosis, from a patient treated with antithyroid drugs. All receptors derive from a man in his thirties or forties with Graves disease.

In this sample, this clonotype turned up many times. CDR3 residues: CASSRITSGNTGELFF. The CDR3, as DNA: TGTGCCAGCAGCCGGATTACTAGCGGGAACACCGGGGAGCTGTTTTTT. The rearrangement joins TRBV7-9 to TRBJ2-2; 8 positions agree with TRBD2. The CDR3 contains 16 residues. From germline, CDR1 is SEHNR and CDR2 FQNEAQ (reference sequence). V gave up 5 bases and J gave up 1 base; unmatched junction bases: 6.

About this clonotype itself: Possible read error: a much larger clone is one base away. This rearrangement joins TRBV7-8 to TRBJ1-2; tentatively, D is TRBD1 (6 bases). Looked up from germline, CDR1 is SGHVS and CDR2 is FQNEAQ. This CDR3 has 13 amino acids. This CDR3 reads CASSPYRDDGCTF. As DNA, the CDR3 is TGTGCCAGCAGCCCCTACAGGGATGATGGCTGCACCTTC.

This clonotype was counted only a few times. The chain is built from TRBV3-1 and TRBJ2-1; 7 bases match TRBD2. CDR1 is LGHDT and CDR2 is YNNKEL in the germline V gene (reference sequence). CDR3 length: 11 residues. J gave up 10 bases and V 7 bases, and 4 bases lay outside the gene matches. The CDR3 sequence: CASTAGDEQFF. CDR3 in DNA: TGTGCCAGCACCGCGGGAGACGAGCAGTTCTTC.

This clonotype turned up a few times. The conserved final phenylalanine or tryptophan is absent from the CDR3, which likely points to a read error. This CDR3 is CAISEWWEHQETQYS. The CDR3 nucleotides are TGTGCCATCAGTGAGTGGTGGGAGCATCAAGAGACCCAGTACTCC. V usage is TRBV10-3 and J usage is TRBJ2-5; D may be TRBD2 (5 bases). The germline V and J ends were trimmed by 1 base and 2 bases, with 11 bases remaining between them. This CDR3 contains 15 residues. CDR1 and CDR2 from the germline V gene are ENHRY and SYGVKD.

The chain has TRBV7-9 and TRBJ2-3; 7 bases map to TRBD1. The CDR3 is 15 residues long. J lost 10 bases, V lost 4 bases, and 14 bases had no gene match. Germline assignment: CDR1 SEHNR and CDR2 FQNEAQ (reference sequence). CDR3 DNA: TGTGCCAGCAGCTCCCGGGACAGCCTAAATTTAGCGCAGTATTTT. This codes for CASSSRDSLNLAQYF.

This chain connects TRBV28 to TRBJ1-6; 7 bases match TRBD1. With 6 bases clipped from V and 6 bases from J, the junction kept 8 bases outside the gene matches. CDR1 is MDHEN and CDR2 is SYDVKM in the germline V gene. The CDR3 spans 15 residues. The CDR3: CASSFPGQTNSPLHF. DNA of the CDR3: TGTGCCAGCAGCTTCCCGGGACAGACTAATTCACCCCTCCACTTT.

This clonotype came up a few times. This chain links TRBV20-1 with TRBJ2-7, with 13 bases lining up with TRBD2. The V gene end was trimmed by 1 base and the J gene end by 6 bases; junction bases not matched to a gene: 9. There are 16 residues in the CDR3. Germline values: CDR1 DFQATT, CDR2 SNEGSKA (reference sequence). The CDR3 reads CSARVRTSGSPSEQYF. The CDR3 region has the DNA TGCAGTGCTAGAGTCCGGACTAGCGGGAGTCCCAGCGAGCAGTACTTC.

This rearrangement joins TRBV2 to TRBJ1-6; 7 bases are shared with TRBD1. The length of the CDR3 is 11 residues. Germline loops: CDR1 SNHLY, CDR2 FYNNEI. The trim removed 8 bases at V and 11 bases at J, leaving 3 bases unmatched. CDR3 in amino acids: CASPGGPPLHF. CDR3 in DNA: TGTGCCAGCCCAGGGGGTCCACCCCTCCACTTT.

This clonotype has at least ten counts. CDR3 sequence (DNA): TGCAGTGCTATGCGAAACAAAAACATTCAGTACTTC. Protein sequence: CSAMRNKNIQYF. V is TRBV20-1 and J is TRBJ2-4; no clear D gene. V was trimmed by 4 bases and J by 3 bases, leaving 7 bases between them. The CDR3 is made up of 12 amino acids. Germline V gene sequence: CDR1 DFQATT, CDR2 SNEGSKA (reference sequence).

This clonotype was picked up many times. This chain links TRBV6-1 with TRBJ1-1, with D maybe TRBD1 (5 bases). This CDR3 contains 15 residues. Germline assignment: CDR1 MNHNS and CDR2 SASEGT. Trimming shortened V by 2 bases and J by 0 bases, and 10 bases separated the two germline ends. The CDR3 protein is CASSEIGGVNTEAFF. Written as DNA, the CDR3 is TGTGCCAGCAGTGAAATCGGGGGTGTGAACACTGAAGCTTTCTTT.

This clonotype was counted a few times. The rearrangement links TRBV2 to TRBJ2-2; 11 nucleotides align to TRBD2. Unmatched junction bases numbered 4, after V lost 6 bases and J lost 4 bases. The CDR3 totals 15 residues. Germline-derived CDR1 and CDR2 are SNHLY and FYNNEI. The CDR3 loop is CASRLAGVFTGELFF. The CDR3 nucleotides are TGTGCCAGCAGACTAGCGGGGGTTTTCACCGGGGAGCTGTTTTTT.

This clonotype was detected ten times or more. The CDR3 here is CSARLAGLYNEQFF. In DNA form, the CDR3 reads TGCAGTGCGCGACTAGCGGGCCTCTACAATGAGCAGTTCTTC. The chain combines TRBV20-1 with TRBJ2-1, with 10 bases lining up with TRBD2. Germline trimming cut 6 bases from V and 3 bases from J; bases unmatched to any gene: 5. The CDR3 totals 14 residues. Germline-derived CDR1 and CDR2 are DFQATT and SNEGSKA (reference sequence).

This clonotype was seen repeatedly, ten times or more. The chain joins TRBV7-7 to TRBJ1-2; the D is unclear. CDR3 length: 13 residues. Germline CDR1 reads SSHAT; CDR2 reads FNYEAQ (reference sequence). Trimming left V 2 bases short and J 6 bases short, with 10 bases between. CDR3 in amino acids: CASSLSSLNGYTF. In DNA form, the CDR3 reads TGTGCCAGCAGCTTATCATCGTTGAATGGCTACACCTTC.

Ten or more counts support this clonotype. This chain connects TRBV15 to TRBJ2-5, with D perhaps TRBD2 (5 bases). Trimming left V 0 bases short and J 2 bases short, with 10 bases between. Germline V gene data show CDR1 as LNHNV and CDR2 as YYDKDF (reference sequence). The CDR3 consists of 15 residues. The CDR3 reads CATSRDADYQETQYF. The CDR3 nucleotides read TGTGCCACCAGCAGAGATGCCGACTATCAAGAGACCCAGTACTTC.

A remark on this clonotype: Given a far larger clone just one base away, this is likely a sequencing read error. The gene calls are TRBV12-3 or TRBV12-4 and TRBJ2-7; TRBD2 agrees at 14 bases. This CDR3 has 18 amino acids. Trimming cost V 7 bases and J 7 bases; bases outside gene matches: 18. The CDR3 DNA reads TGTGCCAGCACCATGGGACTAGCGGGAGAGAGCTCCTACAATGAGCAGTACTTC. It yields the protein CASTMGLAGESSYNEQYF.

This clonotype appeared many times. The chain links TRBV20-1 to TRBJ2-7; 7 bases fit TRBD2. Per germline, CDR1 DFQATT and CDR2 SNEGSKA (reference sequence). The CDR3 has 17 residues. Trimming removed 5 bases from V and 0 bases from J; junction bases left unmatched: 16. CDR3 amino acids: CSAPAGPLKVGSYEQYF. The DNA for the CDR3 is TGCAGTGCTCCAGCGGGACCCCTCAAAGTGGGCTCCTACGAGCAGTACTTC.

This clonotype was seen ten or more times. V gene TRBV12-3 or TRBV12-4 combines with J gene TRBJ2-7; TRBD1 or TRBD2 may be the D gene (5 bases each). This CDR3 has 15 residues. Trimming shortened V by 2 bases and J by 3 bases, and 14 bases separated the two germline ends. The CDR3 loop reads CASSLWGSGGYEQYF. The CDR3 nucleotides are TGTGCCAGCAGTTTATGGGGGAGTGGGGGCTACGAGCAGTACTTC.

This rearrangement joins TRBV12-3 or TRBV12-4 to TRBJ2-1, with unresolved D. CDR3 length: 14 amino acids. Trimming stripped 8 bases from V and 7 bases from J, with 18 bases between. The CDR3 reads CASWLNWPGNEQFF. The CDR3 region has the DNA TGTGCCAGCTGGTTAAACTGGCCGGGTAATGAGCAGTTCTTC.

This clonotype was found a few times. The chain couples TRBV14 to TRBJ1-4, with D possibly being TRBD1 (5 bases). This CDR3 is built from 16 residues. The germline V gene has CDR1 SGHDN and CDR2 FVKESK. Trimming took off 4 bases at V and 5 bases at J, with 17 bases between the two ends. CDR3 loop: CASSRGDLQTNEKLFF. The CDR3 DNA reads TGTGCCAGCAGCCGAGGGGACCTCCAAACAAATGAAAAACTGTTTTTT.

This clonotype was seen a few times. This sequence joins TRBV18 and TRBJ2-1; TRBD1 aligns across 9 bases. The CDR3 has 15 amino acids. Germline-derived CDR1 and CDR2 are KGHSH and LQKENI. The trim removed 0 bases at V and 6 bases at J, leaving 3 bases unmatched. The CDR3 DNA reads as TGTGCCAGCTCACCACCGGGACAGGGAGGCAATGAGCAGTTCTTC. Protein: CASSPPGQGGNEQFF.

In regard to this clonotype: This may be a read error: a much more frequent sequence differs by one nucleotide. This chain links TRBV3-1 with TRBJ2-1; D is unclear. The CDR3 sequence is 13 residues long. Per the germline V gene, CDR1 is LGHDT and CDR2 is YNNKEL (reference sequence). CDR3 in DNA: TGTGCCAGCAGCCAAATGGTCCAAGAGACCCGGTACTTC. This encodes CASSQMVQETRYF.

This clonotype was observed at least ten times. The genes are TRBV6-9 and TRBJ2-1; D is possibly TRBD2 (5 bases). The CDR3 sequence is 15 residues long. Germline-derived CDR1 and CDR2 are MNHGY and SVAAGI. Trimming removed 3 bases at V and 3 bases at J, with 12 bases between. As DNA, the CDR3 is TGTGCCAGCAGTTACTTAGGACGGGGCTACAATGAGCAGTTCTTC. Residues: CASSYLGRGYNEQFF.

This clonotype was seen ten or more times. The chain links TRBV7-3 to TRBJ1-1; 9 bases map to TRBD1. The germline V gene has CDR1 SGHTA and CDR2 FQGTGA. J lost 4 bases, V lost 5 bases, and 5 bases had no gene match. CDR3 size: 14 residues. The CDR3, as DNA: TGTGCCAGCAGCGGGACAGGGAGGGGCACTGAAGCTTTCTTT. Its translation is CASSGTGRGTEAFF.

This clonotype was seen at least ten times. CDR3 coding DNA: TGCGCCAGCAGCCTTGGGGGCGAGCAGTTCTTC. This gives the protein CASSLGGEQFF. The V gene is TRBV5-1, the J gene TRBJ2-1; tentatively, D is TRBD1 (6 bases). The CDR3 is 11 residues long. V lost 4 bases and J 10 bases, leaving 9 bases between the germline ends. Germline loops: CDR1 SGHRS, CDR2 YFSETQ.

There are many counts of this clonotype. The chain combines TRBV12-3 or TRBV12-4 with TRBJ1-5, with 8 bases fitting TRBD1. The ends lost 6 bases at V and 6 bases at J; junction bases unmatched: 4. The CDR3 is made up of 13 amino acids. The chain's CDR3 is CASRTGVTQPQHF. The DNA for the CDR3 is TGTGCCAGCAGGACAGGGGTGACTCAGCCCCAGCATTTT.

This clonotype was counted at least ten times. The rearrangement uses TRBV9 and TRBJ1-1; D not resolved. Germline V gives CDR1 SGDLS, CDR2 YYNGEE. The CDR3 runs to 14 residues. V lost 3 bases and J lost 4, with 13 bases in between. CDR3 sequence reads: CASSESASGTEAFF. The CDR3 DNA sequence: TGTGCCAGCAGCGAAAGTGCGAGCGGCACTGAAGCTTTCTTT. The whole variable domain, filled in from reference TRBV9 and TRBJ1-1, reads DSGVTQTPKHLITATGQRVTLRCSPRSGDLSVYWYQQSLDQGLQFLIQYYNGEERAKGNILERFSAQQFPDLHSELNLSSLELGDSALYFCASSESASGTEAFFGQGTRLTVV.

This clonotype occurred many times. The CDR3 region is CASRTTGGKNGYTF. DNA for the CDR3: TGTGCCAGCAGAACGACAGGAGGGAAGAATGGCTACACCTTC. The chain links TRBV6-1 to TRBJ1-2; weak D call: TRBD1 (6 bases). V was pared by 6 bases and J by 6 bases, with 17 bases between. From germline, CDR1 is MNHNS and CDR2 SASEGT. The CDR3 runs 14 residues.

This clonotype was detected many times. V is TRBV4-1 and J is TRBJ2-5; D call uncertain. Germline V CDR1 and CDR2: MGHRA, YSYEKL. This CDR3 has 16 residues. V was cut by 3 bases and J by 2 bases, with 16 bases left in between. CDR3 nucleotides: TGCGCCAGCAGCCAGCCCGGACGGGTCGATCAAGAGACCCAGTACTTC. This encodes CASSQPGRVDQETQYF.